These T cell receptor beta chains were read from a single sample in a study of blood T cell repertoires in COVID-19. Clones were read by immunoSEQ multiplex PCR, and TCRdb kept only the in-frame ones, dropping some. The sample contains under 450,000 clones, 88% of which appear only once. Sequences were obtained from peripheral blood. These TCRs come from a woman aged 45 to 65 with COVID-19, enrolled during active disease. Each CDR3 is given with its conserved first and last residue. The order of the fields is clone size, D gene, J gene, V gene, CDR3 DNA, CDR3 protein. A D gene is named only where the DNA matches it firmly. Clone size is shown for a subset of rows, as once, few, many or a class of expanded clone.

>-|TRBD2|TRBJ2-1|TRBV24-1
TGTGCCACCAGTGTGCCCCCCGGGGTAAGCGGGGGCGGTGAGCAGTTCTTC
CATSVPPGVSGGGEQFF
>once|-|TRBJ1-2|TRBV24-1
TGTGCCACCAGTGATCCACCACAGGGCTATGGCTACACCTTC
CATSDPPQGYGYTF
>-|TRBD1|TRBJ1-1|TRBV6-6
TGTGCCAGCACCTACGGGCAGGGGGGCACTGAAGCTTTCTTT
CASTYGQGGTEAFF
>-|-|TRBJ2-1|TRBV11-1
TGTGCCAGCAGCTTAGCGCGGGGCCGCAATGAGCAGTTCTTC
CASSLARGRNEQFF
>-|TRBD1|TRBJ2-2|TRBV5-1
TGCGCCAGCATCCTTGGACCGGGACAGGGGAACACCGGGGAGCTGTTTTTT
CASILGPGQGNTGELFF
>once|TRBD1|TRBJ2-7|TRBV5-1
TGCGCCAGCAGCTTGGGACAGGGGGGACACGAGCAGTACTTC
CASSLGQGGHEQYF
>-|-|TRBJ1-2|TRBV6-6
TGTGCCAGCAGTCCCGCAGGGGCTCAAGCCCCTAACTATGGCTACACCTTC
CASSPAGAQAPNYGYTF
>-|-|TRBJ1-1|TRBV6-2/TRBV6-3
TGTGCCAGCAGACCTGGGCCGGGCAGACAGAAGAACACTGAAGCTTTCTTT
CASRPGPGRQKNTEAFF
>-|-|TRBJ1-2|TRBV11-1
TGTGCCAGCAGCTTGGGGGGAGCTAACTATGGCTACACCTTC
CASSLGGANYGYTF
>-|-|TRBJ1-1|TRBV7-2
TGTGCCAGCAGTCCTCGAGGGGGACGGGAAGCTTTCTTT
CASSPRGGREAFF